These T cell receptor beta chains were read from a single sample in a study of OX40 agonist ivuxolimab in advanced cancers. Measured with immunoSEQ multiplex PCR; TCRdb has only the in-frame clones, and not every one. The sample consists of around 40,000 clones, 85% to 90% of them appearing once. This material consisted of CD4+ or CD8+ T cells sorted from blood, taken in a trial of the OX40 agonist ivuxolimab. These receptors were obtained from an adult with an advanced solid tumor such as melanoma, head and neck, liver or kidney cancer. CDR3s include the opening cysteine and the closing phenylalanine or tryptophan. The D gene is left open where the match is weak. Rows give clone size only sometimes, using once, few, many, or a class for an expanded clone.

>TRBJ2-7|.|TRBV6-1|TRBD1
TGTGCCAGCAGTTCGGACAGGGGCTACGAGCAGTACTTC
CASSSDRGYEQYF
>TRBJ1-1|.|TRBV7-2|.
TGTGCCAGCAGCTTAACGGACACTGAAGCTTTCTTT
CASSLTDTEAFF
>TRBJ1-3|.|TRBV9|.
TGTGCCAGCAGCGTAGCCAGGGGTGTAGGAAACACCATATATTTT
CASSVARGVGNTIYF
>TRBJ2-3|.|TRBV11-2|TRBD2
TGTGCCAGCAGCTCCCTAGGACTAGAGTATTTT
CASSSLGLEYF
>TRBJ2-5|.|TRBV5-8|.
TGTGCCAGCAGCTTTCACAGGGCACGACAAGAGACCCAGTACTTC
CASSFHRARQETQYF
>TRBJ2-1|.|TRBV7-9|TRBD2
TGTGCCAGCAGCTTCCGACTAGCGGGAGGCCCGAGCTCCTACAATGAGCAGTTCTTC
CASSFRLAGGPSSYNEQFF
>TRBJ1-2|.|TRBV13|.
TGTGCCAGCAGCGCCCAGGGGACCACTAACTATGGCTACACCTTC
CASSAQGTTNYGYTF
>TRBJ2-1|.|TRBV2|.
TGTGCCAGCAGAAAGGACTACAATGAGCAGTTCTTC
CASRKDYNEQFF
>TRBJ2-7|.|TRBV27|.
TGTGCCAGCAGTTTATCCAGGGCCTACGAGCAGTACTTC
CASSLSRAYEQYF
>TRBJ2-3|.|TRBV5-4|.
TGTGCCAGCAGCTCCGGGCTGGGGGCAGATACGCAGTATTTT
CASSSGLGADTQYF
>TRBJ2-1|.|TRBV19|.
TGTGCCAGTAGTCTACACTCTAGCAATGAGCAGTTCTTC
CASSLHSSNEQFF
>TRBJ2-1|.|TRBV7-9|.
TGTGCCAGCAGCTTAGTGGGAGCGAAAAATGAGCAGTTCTTC
CASSLVGAKNEQFF
>TRBJ2-7|.|TRBV5-6|TRBD1
TGTGCCAGCAGCCTCGCTGGGACAGGGCGGGAGCAGTACTTC
CASSLAGTGREQYF
>TRBJ2-1|.|TRBV27|.
TGTGCCAGCCGAAATCGTCTGGACAATGAGCAGTTCTTC
CASRNRLDNEQFF
>TRBJ2-7|once|TRBV7-9|.
TGTGCCAGCAGCTCGAGCCACAGGTCCAGGGACGAGCAGTACTTC
CASSSSHRSRDEQYF
>TRBJ2-1|many|TRBV5-6|TRBD2
TGTGCCAGCAGCTCCCCGGGACTAGCGGGTTACAATGAGCAGTTCTTC
CASSSPGLAGYNEQFF
>TRBJ1-1|.|TRBV20-1|.
TGCAGTGCCCCCGATTACACTGAAGCTTTCTTT
CSAPDYTEAFF
>TRBJ2-3|once|TRBV27|.
TGTGCCAGCAGTCCCGAGGTTAGCCGACTCTCCAGCACAGATACGCAGTATTTT
CASSPEVSRLSSTDTQYF
>TRBJ2-3|.|TRBV7-6|.
TGTGCCAGCGCCCCGCGGGACGGGGGATTCACAGATACGCAGTATTTT
CASAPRDGGFTDTQYF
>TRBJ2-5|.|TRBV7-8|.
TGTGCCAGCATCAATAAGGGGGAGACCCAGTACTTC
CASINKGETQYF
>TRBJ2-2|.|TRBV19|.
TGTGCCAGTAGTATAAAGGGGACCGGGGAGCTGTTTTTT
CASSIKGTGELFF
>TRBJ2-7|.|TRBV15|.
TGTGCCATCTCGGAGGAAGGGTCCTACGAGCAGTACTTC
CAISEEGSYEQYF
>TRBJ1-3|.|TRBV23-1|TRBD1
TGCGCCAGCAGTCACCCCGGGACAGATGGAAACACCATATATTTT
CASSHPGTDGNTIYF